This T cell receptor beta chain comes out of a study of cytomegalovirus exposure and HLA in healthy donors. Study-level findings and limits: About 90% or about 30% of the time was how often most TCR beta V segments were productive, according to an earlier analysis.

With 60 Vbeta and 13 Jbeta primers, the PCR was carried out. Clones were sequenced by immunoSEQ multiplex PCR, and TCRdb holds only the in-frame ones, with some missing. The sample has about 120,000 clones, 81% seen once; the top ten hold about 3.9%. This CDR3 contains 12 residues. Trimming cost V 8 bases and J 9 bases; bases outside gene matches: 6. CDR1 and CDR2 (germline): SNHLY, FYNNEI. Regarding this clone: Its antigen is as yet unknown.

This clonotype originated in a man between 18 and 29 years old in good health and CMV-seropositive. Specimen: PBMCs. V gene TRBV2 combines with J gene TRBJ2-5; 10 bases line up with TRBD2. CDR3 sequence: CASEEGTSAQYF. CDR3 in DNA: TGTGCCAGCGAAGAGGGGACTAGCGCCCAGTACTTC.